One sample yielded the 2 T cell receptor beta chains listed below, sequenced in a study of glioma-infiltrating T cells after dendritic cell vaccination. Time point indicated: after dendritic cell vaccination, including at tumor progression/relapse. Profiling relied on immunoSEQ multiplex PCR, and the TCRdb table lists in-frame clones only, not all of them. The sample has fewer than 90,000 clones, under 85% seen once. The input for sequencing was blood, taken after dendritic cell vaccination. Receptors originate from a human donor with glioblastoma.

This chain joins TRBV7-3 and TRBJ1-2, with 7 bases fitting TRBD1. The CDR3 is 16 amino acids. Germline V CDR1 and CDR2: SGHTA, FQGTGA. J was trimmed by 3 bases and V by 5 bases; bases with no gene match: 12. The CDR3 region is CASSVDGGQAYYGYTF. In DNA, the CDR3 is TGTGCCAGCAGCGTTGACGGTGGACAGGCTTACTATGGCTACACCTTC. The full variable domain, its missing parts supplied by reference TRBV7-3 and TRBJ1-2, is GAGVSQTPSNKVTEKGKYVELRCDPISGHTALYWYRQSLGQGPEFLIYFQGTGAADDSGLPNDRFFAVRPEGSVSTLKIQRTERGDSAVYLCASSVDGGQAYYGYTFGSGTRLTVV.

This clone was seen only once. CDR3 amino acids: CASSTPGQGRETQYF. The DNA of the CDR3 is TGTGCCAGCAGCACCCCTGGACAGGGACGGGAGACCCAGTACTTC. The gene calls are TRBV9 and TRBJ2-5; 8 nucleotides align to TRBD1. Trimming removed 4 bases from V and 5 bases from J; junction bases left unmatched: 10. The CDR3 loop spans 15 amino acids. Germline loops: CDR1 SGDLS, CDR2 YYNGEE.